These T cell receptor beta chains were read from a single sample in a study of response to subunit inactivated influenza vaccine. MiXCR, run by TCRdb on the RT-PCR reads, gives a single entry per CDR3 protein. The table shows 650,000 or so distinct CDR3 sequences, with 14% occurring only once. Specimen: PBMCs from blood, collected 14 to 15 days before vaccination. The receptors come from a man aged 45-65 years who received an inactivated influenza vaccine. CDR3s include the opening cysteine and the closing phenylalanine or tryptophan. The D gene is left open where the match is weak. Not all rows give a size; the values are once, few, many and, for expanded clones, a class.

J | D | size | V | DNA | CDR3
TRBJ1-1 | TRBD1 | few | TRBV7-9 | TGTGCCAGCAGCTCTGACAGGGGCATCGGAACTGAAGCTTTCTTT | CASSSDRGIGTEAFF
TRBJ2-3 | NA | few | TRBV7-9 | TGTGCCACCCTCCCCGATCGTGGGTACACAGATACGCAGTATTTT | CATLPDRGYTDTQYF
TRBJ1-4 | NA | few | TRBV9 | TGTGCCAGCAGCGTAGGCAAGACGGACCTGGGACTGTTTTTT | CASSVGKTDLGLFF
TRBJ2-5 | TRBD2 | few | TRBV5-1 | TGCGCCAGCAGCGGAACAGGGACTAGCGGGGGTTTCCAAGAGACCCAGTACTTC | CASSGTGTSGGFQETQYF
TRBJ1-5 | TRBD1 | many | TRBV6-1 | TGTGCCAGCAGCCCCAGGGGGTATAGCAATCAGCCCCAGCATTTT | CASSPRGYSNQPQHF
TRBJ2-7 | TRBD1 | few | TRBV7-2 | TGTGCCAGCAGCGCAGTCGGGACAGCAAACTACGAGCAGTACTTC | CASSAVGTANYEQYF
TRBJ2-3 | TRBD2 | NA | TRBV28 | TGTGCCAGCAGTTACCACCTAACTAGCGGGGGATTTGATACGCAGTATTTT | CASSYHLTSGGFDTQYF
TRBJ2-1 | TRBD2 | medium-sized | TRBV7-8 | TGTGCCAGCAGCTTCGAAGCGGGGGGACTCTACAATGAGCAGTTCTTC | CASSFEAGGLYNEQFF
TRBJ2-3 | TRBD2 | NA | TRBV7-3 | TGTGCCAGCAGCGCCTCGCTAGCGGATATCACAGATACGCAGTATTTT | CASSASLADITDTQYF
TRBJ2-7 | TRBD2 | once | TRBV6-1 | TGTACCAGCAGTAGCGGGACAAAATACGAGCAGTACTTC | CTSSSGTKYEQYF
TRBJ1-2 | NA | NA | TRBV3-1 | TGTGCCAGCAGCACCCAAAGAGGCTACACCTTC | CASSTQRGYTF
TRBJ2-1 | NA | NA | TRBV28 | TGTGCCAGCACTTTACAGGTTCAGAACAATGAGCAGTTCTTC | CASTLQVQNNEQFF
TRBJ1-1 | NA | few | TRBV20-1 | TGCAGTGCTACCCAACAGGGTGGAACTGAAGCTTTCTTT | CSATQQGGTEAFF
TRBJ2-1 | NA | many | TRBV15 | TGTGCCACCAGCAGAGGACAGGTCAGTGAGCAGTTCTTC | CATSRGQVSEQFF
TRBJ2-1 | NA | few | TRBV2 | TGTGCCAGCAGTGAAACGAGACTAGTAAGTAATGAGCAGTTCTTC | CASSETRLVSNEQFF
TRBJ2-3 | NA | NA | TRBV9 | TGTGCCAGCAGCGTAGAACCCGGGGCCCAAAGAGCAGATACGCAGTATTTT | CASSVEPGAQRADTQYF
TRBJ2-1 | NA | NA | TRBV4-3 | TGCGCCAGCAGCCAAGATACAGGATACGGCAATGAGCAGTTCTTC | CASSQDTGYGNEQFF
TRBJ2-1 | NA | few | TRBV3-1 | TGTGCCAGCAGCCAAGATACGAGACAGAGTAACAATGAGCAGTTCTTC | CASSQDTRQSNNEQFF
TRBJ2-1 | TRBD2 | few | TRBV25-1 | TGTGCCAGCAGTGAGGTCGGAAGGGCTAGCGGGAGCGGGGAGCAGTTCTTC | CASSEVGRASGSGEQFF
TRBJ2-2 | NA | few | TRBV9 | TGTGCCAGCAGCGTCCGACAGGCGAACACCGGGGAGCTGTTTTTT | CASSVRQANTGELFF
TRBJ2-2 | NA | NA | TRBV4-3 | TGCGCCAGCAGCCAAGATACGGCAGGGAGGACCGGGGAGCTGTTTTTT | CASSQDTAGRTGELFF
TRBJ2-1 | TRBD1 | NA | TRBV2 | TGTGCCAGCAGTGAATACTTGGGACAGGGTTTGGATGAGCAGTTCTTC | CASSEYLGQGLDEQFF
TRBJ1-1 | NA | many | TRBV15 | TGTGCCACCAGCAGAGATTCACAGACGAACACTGAAGCTTTCTTT | CATSRDSQTNTEAFF
TRBJ2-3 | NA | NA | TRBV14 | TGTGCCAGCAGCCTGCCCCCCGGAAGCACAGATACGCAGTATTTT | CASSLPPGSTDTQYF
TRBJ2-1 | NA | NA | TRBV4-3 | TGCGCCAGCAGCCCCCATGGGGGAAGGGGCACCTACAATGAGCAGTTCTTC | CASSPHGGRGTYNEQFF
TRBJ1-5 | NA | few | TRBV2 | TGTGCCAGCAGTGAAGCAGGCCCTCTTTATCAGCCCCAGCATTTT | CASSEAGPLYQPQHF
TRBJ2-7 | NA | few | TRBV11-1 | TGTGCCAGCAGCTTATCTGAGGGTTTTATCTACGAGCAGTACTTC | CASSLSEGFIYEQYF
TRBJ2-3 | TRBD2 | few | TRBV7-2 | TGTGCCAGCAGCTTAGGCGCGGGGGGCTGGGCAGATACGCAGTATTTT | CASSLGAGGWADTQYF